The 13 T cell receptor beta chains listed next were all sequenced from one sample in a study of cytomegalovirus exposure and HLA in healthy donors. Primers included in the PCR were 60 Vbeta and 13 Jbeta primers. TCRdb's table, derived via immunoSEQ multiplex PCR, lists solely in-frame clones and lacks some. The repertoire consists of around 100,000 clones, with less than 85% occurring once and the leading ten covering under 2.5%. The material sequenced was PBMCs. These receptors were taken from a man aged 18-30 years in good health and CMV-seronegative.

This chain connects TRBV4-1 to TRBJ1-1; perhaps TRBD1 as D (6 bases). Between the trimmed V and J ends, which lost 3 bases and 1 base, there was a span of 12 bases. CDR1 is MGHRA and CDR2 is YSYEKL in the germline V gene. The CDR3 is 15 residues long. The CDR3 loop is CASSQASQGNTEAFF. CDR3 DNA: TGCGCCAGCAGCCAGGCTTCACAGGGGAACACTGAAGCTTTCTTT.

CDR3 nucleotides: TGTGCCAGCAGCCCCGCCGGAGGGTCGGCTGAAAAACTGTTTTTT. Translating it yields CASSPAGGSAEKLFF. The chain is built from TRBV7-9 and TRBJ1-4; D gene uncertain. Trimming removed 5 bases at V and 7 bases at J, with 17 bases between. From germline, CDR1 is SEHNR and CDR2 FQNEAQ (reference sequence). This CDR3 has 15 amino acids.

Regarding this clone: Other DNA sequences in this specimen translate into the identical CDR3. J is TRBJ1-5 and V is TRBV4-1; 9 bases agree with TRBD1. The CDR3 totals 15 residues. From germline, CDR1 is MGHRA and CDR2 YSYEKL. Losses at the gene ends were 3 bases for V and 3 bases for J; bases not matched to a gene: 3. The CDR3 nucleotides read TGCGCCAGCAGCCAGGGGGACAGGGACAATCAGCCCCAGCATTTT. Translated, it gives CASSQGDRDNQPQHF.

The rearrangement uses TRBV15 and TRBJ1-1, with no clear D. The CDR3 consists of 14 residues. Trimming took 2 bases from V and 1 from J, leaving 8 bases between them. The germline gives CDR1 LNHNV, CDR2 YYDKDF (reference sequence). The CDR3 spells CATSRRSGNTEAFF. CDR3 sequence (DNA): TGTGCCACCAGCAGAAGGTCAGGGAACACTGAAGCTTTCTTT.

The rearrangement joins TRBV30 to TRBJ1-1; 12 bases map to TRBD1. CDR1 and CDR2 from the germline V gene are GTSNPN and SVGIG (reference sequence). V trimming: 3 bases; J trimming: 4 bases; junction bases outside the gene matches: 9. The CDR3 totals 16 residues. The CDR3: CAWRGGQGAWSTEAFF. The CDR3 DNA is TGTGCCTGGAGAGGGGGACAGGGGGCATGGAGCACTGAAGCTTTCTTT. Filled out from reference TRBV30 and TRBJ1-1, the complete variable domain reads SQTIHQWPATLVQPVGSPLSLECTVEGTSNPNLYWYRQAAGRGLQLLFYSVGIGQISSEVPQNLSASRPQDRQFILSSKKLLLSDSGFYLCAWRGGQGAWSTEAFFGQGTRLTVV.

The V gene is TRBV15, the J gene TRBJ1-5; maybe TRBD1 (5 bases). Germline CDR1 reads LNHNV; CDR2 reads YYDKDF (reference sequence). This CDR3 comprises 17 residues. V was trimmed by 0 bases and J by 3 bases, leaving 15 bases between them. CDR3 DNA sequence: TGTGCCACCAGCAGAGAAAATCCGGGGGTTGTCAATCAGCCCCAGCATTTT. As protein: CATSRENPGVVNQPQHF.

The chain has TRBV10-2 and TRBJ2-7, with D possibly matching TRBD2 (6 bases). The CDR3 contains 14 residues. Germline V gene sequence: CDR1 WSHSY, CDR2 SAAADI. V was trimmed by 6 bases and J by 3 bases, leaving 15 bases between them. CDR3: CASSLLGGGYEQYF. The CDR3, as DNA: TGCGCCAGCAGCCTACTTGGGGGAGGCTACGAGCAGTACTTC.

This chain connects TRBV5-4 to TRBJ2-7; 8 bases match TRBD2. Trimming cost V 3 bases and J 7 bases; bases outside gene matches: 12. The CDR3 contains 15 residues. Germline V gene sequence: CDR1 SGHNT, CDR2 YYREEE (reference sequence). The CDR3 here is CASSSSGLARREQYF. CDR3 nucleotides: TGTGCCAGCAGCTCCTCCGGACTAGCTCGTCGGGAGCAGTACTTC.

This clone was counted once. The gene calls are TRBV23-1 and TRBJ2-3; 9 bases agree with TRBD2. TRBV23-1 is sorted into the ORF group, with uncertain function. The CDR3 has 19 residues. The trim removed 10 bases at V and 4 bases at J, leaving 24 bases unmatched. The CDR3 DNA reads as TGCGCCATCACCCCTCGGGACGGAGCGGGAGGTATTGGTTCAGATACGCAGTATTTT. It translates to CAITPRDGAGGIGSDTQYF.

CDR3 region: CSVGTGISNQPQHF. DNA for the CDR3: TGCAGCGTTGGAACAGGGATTAGCAATCAGCCCCAGCATTTT. V and J are TRBV29-1 and TRBJ1-5; a weak D match, TRBD1 (6 bases). Per germline, CDR1 SQVTM and CDR2 ANQGSEA. The CDR3 is 14 residues long. Trimming cost V 4 bases and J 0 bases, with 10 bases left between them. The complete variable domain, with remaining parts taken from reference TRBV29-1 and TRBJ1-5, reads SAVISQKPSRDICQRGTSLTIQCQVDSQVTMMFWYRQQPGQSLTLIATANQGSEATYESGFVIDKFPISRPNLTFSTLTVSNMSPEDSSIYLCSVGTGISNQPQHFGDGTRLSIL.

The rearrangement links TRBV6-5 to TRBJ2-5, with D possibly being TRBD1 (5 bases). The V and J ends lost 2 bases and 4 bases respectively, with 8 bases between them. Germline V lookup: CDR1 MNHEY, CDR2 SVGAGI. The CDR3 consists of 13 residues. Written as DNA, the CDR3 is TGTGCCAGCAGTTACGTAAGGGGAGAGACCCAGTACTTC. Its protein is CASSYVRGETQYF.

CDR3 DNA sequence: TGTGCCAGCAGCTCGGACAGGGGCCACAGGGTGTTGTATGGCTACACCTTC. Amino acids: CASSSDRGHRVLYGYTF. V is TRBV7-9 and J is TRBJ1-2; 9 positions agree with TRBD1. CDR3 length: 17 residues. CDR1 and CDR2 from the germline V gene are SEHNR and FQNEAQ (reference sequence). V was pared by 4 bases and J by 5 bases, with 14 bases of the junction left unmatched.

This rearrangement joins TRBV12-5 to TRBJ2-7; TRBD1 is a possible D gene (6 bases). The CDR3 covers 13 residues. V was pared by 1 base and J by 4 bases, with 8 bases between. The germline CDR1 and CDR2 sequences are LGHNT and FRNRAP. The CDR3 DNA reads TGTGCTAGTGGTTTGGACAGGGAGTACGAGCAGTACTTC. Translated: CASGLDREYEQYF.